The T cell receptor beta chain under discussion was sequenced for a study of early T cells in non-severe SARS-CoV-2 infection. This clonotype has just a few counts. Unique molecular identifiers tagged individual cDNA molecules. TCRdb processed the 5' RACE reads anew with MiXCR; each CDR3 protein has one entry. The sample has tens of thousands of distinct CDR3 sequences; more than 9% are singletons. The TCR comes from an adult who was a healthcare worker with PCR-confirmed SARS-CoV-2 infection or an uninfected control (not recorded which). The specimen was whole blood, collected at baseline.

The CDR3, as DNA: TGTGCCAGCAGTGACTTCCCCAACAGGGTCTCCAATGAAAAACTGTTTTTT. Protein: CASSDFPNRVSNEKLFF. V gene TRBV28 combines with J gene TRBJ1-4; perhaps TRBD1 as D (6 bases). V gave up 5 bases and J gave up 5 bases, with 21 bases separating them. CDR3 length: 17 amino acids. Germline CDR1 is MDHEN and CDR2 is SYDVKM.